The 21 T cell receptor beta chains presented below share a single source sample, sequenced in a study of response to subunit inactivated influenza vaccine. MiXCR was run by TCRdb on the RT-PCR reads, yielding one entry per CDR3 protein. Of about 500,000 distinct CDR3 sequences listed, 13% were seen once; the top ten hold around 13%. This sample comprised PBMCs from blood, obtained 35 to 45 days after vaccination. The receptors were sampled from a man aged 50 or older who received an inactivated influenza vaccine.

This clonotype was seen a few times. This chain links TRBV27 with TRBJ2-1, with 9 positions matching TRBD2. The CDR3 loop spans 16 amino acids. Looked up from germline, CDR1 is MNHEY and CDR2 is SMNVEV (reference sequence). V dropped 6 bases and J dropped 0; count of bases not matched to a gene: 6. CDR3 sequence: CASRSGLAVSYNEQFF. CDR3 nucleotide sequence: TGTGCCAGCAGATCGGGACTAGCAGTCTCCTACAATGAGCAGTTCTTC.

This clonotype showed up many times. The CDR3: CASTTLAYNEQFF. CDR3 DNA: TGTGCCTCTACCACGCTAGCGTACAATGAGCAGTTCTTC. The chain is built from TRBV6-2 or TRBV6-3 and TRBJ2-1, with D maybe TRBD2 (6 bases). V was pared by 11 bases and J by 4 bases, with 15 bases between. This CDR3 has 13 amino acids. The germline CDR1 and CDR2 sequences are MNHEY and SVGEGT.

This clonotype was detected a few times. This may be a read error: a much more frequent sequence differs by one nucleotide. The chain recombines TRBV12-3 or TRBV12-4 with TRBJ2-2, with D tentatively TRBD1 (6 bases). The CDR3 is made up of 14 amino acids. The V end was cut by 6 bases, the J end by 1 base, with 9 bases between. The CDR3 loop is CASRRTENTGELFF. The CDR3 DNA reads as TGTGCCAGCAGACGGACAGAGAACACCGGGGAGCTGTTTTTT.

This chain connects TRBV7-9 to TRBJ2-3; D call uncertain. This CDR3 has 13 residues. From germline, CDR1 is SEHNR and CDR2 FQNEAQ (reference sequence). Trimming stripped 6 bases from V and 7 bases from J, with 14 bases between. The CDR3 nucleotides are TGTGCCAGCAGTTTCCAAGGTGGCAATACGCAGTATTTT. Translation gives CASSFQGGNTQYF. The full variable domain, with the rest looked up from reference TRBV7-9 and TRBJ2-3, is DTGVSQNPRHKITKRGQNVTFRCDPISEHNRLYWYRQTLGQGPEFLTYFQNEAQLEKSRLLSDRFSAERPKGSFSTLEIQRTEQGDSAMYLCASSFQGGNTQYFGPGTRLTVL.

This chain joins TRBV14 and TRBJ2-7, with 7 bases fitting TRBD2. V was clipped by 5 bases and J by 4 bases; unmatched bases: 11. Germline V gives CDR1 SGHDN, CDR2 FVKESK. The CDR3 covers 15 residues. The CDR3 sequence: CASSRASGTHYEQYF. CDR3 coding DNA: TGTGCCAGCAGCAGAGCTAGCGGTACTCATTACGAGCAGTACTTC.

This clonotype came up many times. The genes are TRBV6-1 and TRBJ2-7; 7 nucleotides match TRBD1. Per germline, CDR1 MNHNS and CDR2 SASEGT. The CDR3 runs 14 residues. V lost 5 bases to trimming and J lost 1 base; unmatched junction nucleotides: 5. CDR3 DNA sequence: TGTGCCAGCAGTACCGCAGGGGGTTCCTACGAGCAGTACTTC. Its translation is CASSTAGGSYEQYF.

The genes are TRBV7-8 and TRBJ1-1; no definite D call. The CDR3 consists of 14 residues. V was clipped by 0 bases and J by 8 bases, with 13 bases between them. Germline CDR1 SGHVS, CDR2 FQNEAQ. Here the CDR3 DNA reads TGTGCCAGCAGCTTAGCGTTCAGATCTGGAGAAGCTTTCTTT. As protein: CASSLAFRSGEAFF. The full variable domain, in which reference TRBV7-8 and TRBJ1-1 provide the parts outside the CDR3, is GAGVSQSPRYKVAKRGQDVALRCDPISGHVSLFWYQQALGQGPEFLTYFQNEAQLDKSGLPSDRFFAERPEGSVSTLKIQRTQQEDSAVYLCASSLAFRSGEAFFGQGTRLTVV.

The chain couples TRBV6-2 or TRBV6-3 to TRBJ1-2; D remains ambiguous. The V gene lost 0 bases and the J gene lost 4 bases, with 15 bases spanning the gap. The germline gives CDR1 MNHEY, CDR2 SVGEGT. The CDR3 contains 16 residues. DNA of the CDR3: TGTGCCAGCAGTTACTCGCCGGGGAGGATAGGCTATGGCTACACCTTC. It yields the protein CASSYSPGRIGYGYTF.

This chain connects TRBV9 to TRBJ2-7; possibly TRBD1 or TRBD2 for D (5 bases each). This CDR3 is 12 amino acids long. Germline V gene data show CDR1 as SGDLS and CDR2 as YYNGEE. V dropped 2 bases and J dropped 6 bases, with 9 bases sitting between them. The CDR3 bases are TGTGCCAGCAGCGTGAGGGGCCGCGAGCAGTACTTC. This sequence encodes CASSVRGREQYF.

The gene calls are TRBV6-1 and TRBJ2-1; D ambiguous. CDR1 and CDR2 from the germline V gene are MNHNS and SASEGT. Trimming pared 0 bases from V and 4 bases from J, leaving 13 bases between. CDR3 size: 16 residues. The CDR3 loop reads CASSEAFTLLYNEQFF. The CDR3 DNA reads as TGTGCCAGCAGTGAAGCGTTTACCCTCTTATACAATGAGCAGTTCTTC.

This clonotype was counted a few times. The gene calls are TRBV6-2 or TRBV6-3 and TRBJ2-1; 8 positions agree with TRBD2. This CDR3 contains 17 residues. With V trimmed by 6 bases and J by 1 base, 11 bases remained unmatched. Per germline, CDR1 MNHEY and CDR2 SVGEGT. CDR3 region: CASRLPRAGVSYNEQFF. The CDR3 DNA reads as TGTGCCAGCAGACTACCTAGAGCGGGAGTGTCCTACAATGAGCAGTTCTTC.

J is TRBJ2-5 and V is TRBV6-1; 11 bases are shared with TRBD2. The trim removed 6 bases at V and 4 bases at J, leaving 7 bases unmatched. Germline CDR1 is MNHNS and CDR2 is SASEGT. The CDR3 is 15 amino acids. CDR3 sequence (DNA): TGTGCCAGCAGGAACGTAGCGGGGGGGATAGAGACCCAGTACTTC. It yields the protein CASRNVAGGIETQYF.

The CDR3, as DNA: TGCAGTGCTAGAGATGACAGGGGGGGACTAGCGGGAGGGCCCTCCTACGAGCAGTACTTC. Its protein is CSARDDRGGLAGGPSYEQYF. The chain carries TRBV20-1 and TRBJ2-7, with 16 bases identical to TRBD2. The CDR3 contains 20 residues. Germline trimming cut 0 bases from V and 0 bases from J; bases unmatched to any gene: 11. From germline, CDR1 is DFQATT and CDR2 SNEGSKA (reference sequence).

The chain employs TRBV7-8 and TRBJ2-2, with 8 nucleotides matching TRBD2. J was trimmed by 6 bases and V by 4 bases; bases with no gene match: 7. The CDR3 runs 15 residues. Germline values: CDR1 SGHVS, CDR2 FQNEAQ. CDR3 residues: CASSSKTSEAGELFF. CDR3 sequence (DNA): TGTGCCAGCAGCTCCAAGACTAGCGAGGCCGGGGAGCTGTTTTTT.

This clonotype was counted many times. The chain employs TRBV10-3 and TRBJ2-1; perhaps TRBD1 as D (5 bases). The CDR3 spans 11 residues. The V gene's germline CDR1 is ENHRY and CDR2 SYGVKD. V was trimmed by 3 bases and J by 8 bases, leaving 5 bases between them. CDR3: CAISDRDEQFF. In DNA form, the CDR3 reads TGTGCCATCAGTGACAGGGATGAGCAGTTCTTC.

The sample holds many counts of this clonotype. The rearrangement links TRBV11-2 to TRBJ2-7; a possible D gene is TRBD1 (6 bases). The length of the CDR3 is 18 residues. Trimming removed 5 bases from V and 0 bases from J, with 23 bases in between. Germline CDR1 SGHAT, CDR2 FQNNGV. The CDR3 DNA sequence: TGTGCCAGCAGCCCCCGATCGGACAGTCCTCTAATCTCCTACGAGCAGTACTTC. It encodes CASSPRSDSPLISYEQYF.

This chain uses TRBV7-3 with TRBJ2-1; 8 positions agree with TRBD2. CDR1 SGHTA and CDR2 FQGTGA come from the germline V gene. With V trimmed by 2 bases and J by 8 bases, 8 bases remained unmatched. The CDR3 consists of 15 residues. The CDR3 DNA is TGTGCCAGCAGCTTAGAGAGCGGGAGTTTACATGAGCAGTTCTTC. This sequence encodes CASSLESGSLHEQFF. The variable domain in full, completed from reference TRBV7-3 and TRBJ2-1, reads GAGVSQTPSNKVTEKGKYVELRCDPISGHTALYWYRQSLGQGPEFLIYFQGTGAADDSGLPNDRFFAVRPEGSVSTLKIQRTERGDSAVYLCASSLESGSLHEQFFGPGTRLTVL.

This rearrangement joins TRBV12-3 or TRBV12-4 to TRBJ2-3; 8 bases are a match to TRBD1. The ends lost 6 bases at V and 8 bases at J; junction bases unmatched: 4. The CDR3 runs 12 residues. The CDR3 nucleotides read TGTGCCAGCAGCCGGGACAGGACTACGCAGTATTTT. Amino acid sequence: CASSRDRTTQYF.

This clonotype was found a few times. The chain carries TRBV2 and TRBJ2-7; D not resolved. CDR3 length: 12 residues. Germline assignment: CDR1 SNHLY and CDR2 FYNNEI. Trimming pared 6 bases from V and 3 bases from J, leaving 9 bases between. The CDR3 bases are TGTGCCAGCAGGGACGACGTCTACGAGCAGTACTTC. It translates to CASRDDVYEQYF.

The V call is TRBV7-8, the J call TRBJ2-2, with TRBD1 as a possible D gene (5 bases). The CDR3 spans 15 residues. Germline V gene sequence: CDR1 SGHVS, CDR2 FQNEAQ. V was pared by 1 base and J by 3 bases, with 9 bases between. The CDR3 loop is CASSLGTRDTGELFF. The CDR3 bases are TGTGCCAGCAGCTTAGGTACCAGGGACACCGGGGAGCTGTTTTTT.

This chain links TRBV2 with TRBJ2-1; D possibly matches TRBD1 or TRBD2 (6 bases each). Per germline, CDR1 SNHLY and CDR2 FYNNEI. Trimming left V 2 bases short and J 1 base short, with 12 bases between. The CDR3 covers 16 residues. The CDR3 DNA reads TGTGCCAGCAGTGAAATCGGGGGCCTTTCCTACAATGAGCAGTTCTTC. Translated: CASSEIGGLSYNEQFF.